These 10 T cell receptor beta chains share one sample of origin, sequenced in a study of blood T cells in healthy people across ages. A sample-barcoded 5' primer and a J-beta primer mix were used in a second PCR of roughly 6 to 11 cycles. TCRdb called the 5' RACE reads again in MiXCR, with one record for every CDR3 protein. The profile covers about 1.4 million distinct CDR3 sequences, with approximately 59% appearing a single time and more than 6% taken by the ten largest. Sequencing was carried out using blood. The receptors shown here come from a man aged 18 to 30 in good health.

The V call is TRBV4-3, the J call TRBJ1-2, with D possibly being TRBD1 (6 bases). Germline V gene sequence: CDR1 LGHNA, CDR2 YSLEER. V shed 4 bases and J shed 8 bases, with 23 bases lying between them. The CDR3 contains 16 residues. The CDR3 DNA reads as TGCGCCAGCAGCCGCACTAGTCAACAGGGCCTGTGGGGCTACACCTTC. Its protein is CASSRTSQQGLWGYTF.

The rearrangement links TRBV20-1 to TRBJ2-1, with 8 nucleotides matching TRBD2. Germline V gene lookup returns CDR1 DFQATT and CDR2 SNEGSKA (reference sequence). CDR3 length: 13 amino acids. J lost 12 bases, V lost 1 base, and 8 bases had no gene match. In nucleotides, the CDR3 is TGCAGTGCTAGAGCGGGGGGGTATGAAGGGCAGTTCTTC. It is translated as CSARAGGYEGQFF.

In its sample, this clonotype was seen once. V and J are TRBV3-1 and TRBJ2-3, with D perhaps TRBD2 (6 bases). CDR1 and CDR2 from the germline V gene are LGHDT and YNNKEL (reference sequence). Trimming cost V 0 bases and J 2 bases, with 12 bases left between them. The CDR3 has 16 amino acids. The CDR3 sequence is CASSQDFAGNTDTQYF. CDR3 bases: TGTGCCAGCAGCCAAGATTTCGCGGGAAACACAGATACGCAGTATTTT.

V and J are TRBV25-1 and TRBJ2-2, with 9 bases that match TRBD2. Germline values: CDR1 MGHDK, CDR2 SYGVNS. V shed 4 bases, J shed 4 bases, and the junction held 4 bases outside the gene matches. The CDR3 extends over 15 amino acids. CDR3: CASSGLAGRTGELFF. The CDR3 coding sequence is TGTGCCAGCAGTGGTCTAGCGGGACGCACCGGGGAGCTGTTTTTT.

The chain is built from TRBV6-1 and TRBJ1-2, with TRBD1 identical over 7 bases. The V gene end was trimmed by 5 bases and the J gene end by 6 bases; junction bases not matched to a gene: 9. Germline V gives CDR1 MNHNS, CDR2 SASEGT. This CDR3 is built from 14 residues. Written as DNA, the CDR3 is TGTGCCAGCAGTACGCAGACAGGGATGGATGGCTACACCTTC. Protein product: CASSTQTGMDGYTF.

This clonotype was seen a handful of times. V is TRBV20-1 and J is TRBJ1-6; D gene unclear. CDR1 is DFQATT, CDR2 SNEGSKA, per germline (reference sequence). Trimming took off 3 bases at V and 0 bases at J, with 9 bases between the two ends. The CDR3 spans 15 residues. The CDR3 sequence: CSARGSSSYNSPLHF. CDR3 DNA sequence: TGCAGTGCTAGGGGCAGTAGCTCCTATAATTCACCCCTCCACTTT.

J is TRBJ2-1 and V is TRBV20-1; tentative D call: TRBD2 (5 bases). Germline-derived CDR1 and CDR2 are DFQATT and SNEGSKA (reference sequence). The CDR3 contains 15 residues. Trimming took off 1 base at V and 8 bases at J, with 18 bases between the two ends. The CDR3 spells CSARGSAFVGDEQFF. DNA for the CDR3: TGCAGTGCTAGAGGGTCAGCGTTCGTCGGGGATGAGCAGTTCTTC.

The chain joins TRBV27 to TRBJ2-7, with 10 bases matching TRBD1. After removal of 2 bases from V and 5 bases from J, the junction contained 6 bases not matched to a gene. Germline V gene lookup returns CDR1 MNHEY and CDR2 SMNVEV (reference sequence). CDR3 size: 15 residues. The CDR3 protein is CASSLPGQGRNEQYF. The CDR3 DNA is TGTGCCAGCAGTTTACCGGGACAGGGGAGGAACGAGCAGTACTTC.

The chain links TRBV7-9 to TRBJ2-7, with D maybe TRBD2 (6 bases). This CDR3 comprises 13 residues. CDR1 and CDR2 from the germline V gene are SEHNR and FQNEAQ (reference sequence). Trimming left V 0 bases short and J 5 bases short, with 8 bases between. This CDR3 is CASSLATRDEQYF. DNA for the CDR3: TGTGCCAGCAGCTTAGCGACTAGGGACGAGCAGTACTTC.

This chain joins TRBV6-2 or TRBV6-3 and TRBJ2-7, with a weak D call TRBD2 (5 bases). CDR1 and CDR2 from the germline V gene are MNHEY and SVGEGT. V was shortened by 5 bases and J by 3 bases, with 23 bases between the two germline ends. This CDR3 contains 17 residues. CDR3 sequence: CASSRTLRASTRYEQYF. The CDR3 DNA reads TGTGCCAGCAGTCGAACTCTGAGGGCATCGACACGCTACGAGCAGTACTTC.